The clone carrying this T cell receptor (beta chain) was seen just once. Its antigen is not known. This sample was included in a study of beta chain features in type 1 diabetes. Every isolated RNA sample was fully reverse transcribed, so sequencing captured expressed TCRB transcripts. Generated by immunoSEQ multiplex PCR, the TCRdb table keeps only in-frame clones and is missing some. The sample gives 220,000 or so clones, about 71% of which show up once; 0.053% is in the top ten. Overall study findings and caveats: In comparison with healthy donors, patients had naive, central memory and Treg TCRB repertoires that appeared more similar. These data did not resolve whether HLA type affects TCRB rearrangement.

The specimen sequenced was naive CD4+ T cells from blood. This TCR came from a man aged 25-45 years in good health.

The CDR3 sequence is CSAEKGGWEFF. The CDR3 DNA follows: TGCAGTGCGGAGAAAGGGGGATGGGAGTTCTTC. J is TRBJ2-1 and V is TRBV20-1; D might be TRBD1 (6 bases). This CDR3 has 11 amino acids. V lost 6 bases and J 14 bases, leaving 17 bases between the germline ends. CDR1 is DFQATT, CDR2 SNEGSKA, per germline (reference sequence).